This TCR beta chain was observed in a study of T cells in Graves' hyperthyroidism and ophthalmopathy. Regarding this clonotype: The antigen is unknown.

TCR beta CDR3 sequences were amplified from RNA transcripts. During a first-round RT-PCR of the TCR CDR3, the HTBI primer set was used. TCRdb itself ran the multiplex PCR reads through MiXCR, one entry per CDR3 protein. Seen here are around 350,000 distinct CDR3 sequences, 13% observed once, and the top ten hold around 9.2%. Using approximately 10 ml of fresh peripheral blood, PBMCs were prepared. The V gene lost 0 bases and the J gene lost 1 base, with 9 bases spanning the gap. The CDR3 extends over 16 amino acids. CDR1 and CDR2 from the germline V gene are MNHNY and SVGAGI (reference sequence). Points from the study as a whole: Blood samples included most of the expanded thyroid clonotypes exceeding 0.001.

The clonotype was recovered from a woman between 18 and 29 years old with Graves' hyperthyroidism. Sequencing input: blood. The V gene is TRBV6-6, the J gene TRBJ2-2; D remains ambiguous. DNA of the CDR3: TGTGCCAGCAGTTACTCAGGGCGGATGAACACCGGGGAGCTGTTTTTT. This codes for CASSYSGRMNTGELFF.